The clone carrying this TCR beta chain has at least ten counts. Its antigen remains unknown. J was trimmed by 6 bases and V by 5 bases; bases with no gene match: 8. CDR3 size: 16 residues. In germline, CDR1 is SGHAT, CDR2 FQNNGV. The TCR beta CDR3 regions underwent amplification using RNA transcripts as the source. The study used the HTBI primer set for a first-round RT-PCR of the TCR CDR3. TCRdb re-called the multiplex PCR reads through MiXCR, storing one row per CDR3 protein. Of 300,000 to 350,000 distinct CDR3 sequences in the sample, around 20% are singletons; the top ten hold roughly 52%. This sample is part of a study of T cells in Graves' hyperthyroidism and ophthalmopathy. Study context: Peripheral blood samples were taken at initial diagnosis, prior to any treatment.

Diagnostic decisions used clinical symptoms, serum thyroxine and TRAb, thyroid ultrasound and orbital computed tomography. Overall study results and limits: The majority of expanded thyroid clonotypes above 0.001 also appeared in blood.

The TCR comes from a woman aged 45-65 years with Graves' hyperthyroidism. The sample was blood. The chain combines TRBV11-2 with TRBJ2-1; 12 bases agree with TRBD2. CDR3 nucleotides: TGTGCCAGCAGCAAGCGACTAGCGGGAGTGGGCAATGAGCAGTTCTTC. Protein sequence: CASSKRLAGVGNEQFF.